This TCR beta chain is from a study of shared clonotypes between healthy human individuals. Study-level background: Samples came from a couple of female and a few male donors aged 18 to 49.

Free of recent acute infections or vaccinations, the donors were healthy HIV-negative adults. Assay execution proceeded at the deep level. Evenly divided among several immunoSEQ plates was the genomic DNA of each subset. Method: immunoSEQ multiplex PCR; TCRdb's copy keeps in-frame clones and lacks some. There are about 480,000 clones in the sample; more than 65% occur only once, and 10% to 15% lies in the top ten. This CDR3 has 16 amino acids. Looked up from germline, CDR1 is SQVTM and CDR2 is ANQGSEA. Trimming took 4 bases from V and 6 from J; bases not matched to a gene: 6. The specimen was PBMCs. The gene calls are TRBV29-1 and TRBJ2-2, with 15 positions matching TRBD2. This TCR was sampled from a woman in her thirties or forties in good health. Some clones in this sample may be carry-over from other donors' samples. Here the CDR3 reads CSVGEGLAGGAGELFF. The CDR3, as DNA: TGCAGCGTTGGGGAGGGACTAGCGGGAGGCGCCGGGGAGCTGTTTTTT.